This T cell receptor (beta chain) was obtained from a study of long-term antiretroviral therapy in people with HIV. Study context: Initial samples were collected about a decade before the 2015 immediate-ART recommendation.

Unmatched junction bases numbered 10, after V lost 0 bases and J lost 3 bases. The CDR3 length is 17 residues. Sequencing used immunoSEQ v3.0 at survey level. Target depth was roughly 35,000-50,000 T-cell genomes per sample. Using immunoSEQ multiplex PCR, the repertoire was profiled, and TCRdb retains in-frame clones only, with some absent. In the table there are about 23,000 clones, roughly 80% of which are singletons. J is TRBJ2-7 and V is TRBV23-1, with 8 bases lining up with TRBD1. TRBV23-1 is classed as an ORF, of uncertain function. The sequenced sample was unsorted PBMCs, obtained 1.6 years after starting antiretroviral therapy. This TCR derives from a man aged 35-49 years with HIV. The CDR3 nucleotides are TGCGCCAGCAGTCAATCCGGTGCCGGACAGGGTCTCTACGAGCAGTACTTC. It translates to CASSQSGAGQGLYEQYF.